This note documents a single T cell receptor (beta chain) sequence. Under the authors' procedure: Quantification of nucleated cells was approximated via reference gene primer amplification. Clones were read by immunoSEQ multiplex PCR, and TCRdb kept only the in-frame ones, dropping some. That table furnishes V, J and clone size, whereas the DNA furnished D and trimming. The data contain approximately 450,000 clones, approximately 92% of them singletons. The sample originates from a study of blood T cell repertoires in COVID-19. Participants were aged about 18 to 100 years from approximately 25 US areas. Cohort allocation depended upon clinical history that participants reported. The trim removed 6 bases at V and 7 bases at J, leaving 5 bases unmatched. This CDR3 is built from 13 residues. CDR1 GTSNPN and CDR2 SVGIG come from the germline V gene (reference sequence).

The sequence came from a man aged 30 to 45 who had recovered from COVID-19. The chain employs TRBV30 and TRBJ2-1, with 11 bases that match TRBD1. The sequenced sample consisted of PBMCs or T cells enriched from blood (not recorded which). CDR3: CACGGQGVNEQFF. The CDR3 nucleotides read TGTGCCTGCGGGGGACAGGGGGTTAATGAGCAGTTCTTC.